This TCR beta chain was documented in a study of beta chain features in type 1 diabetes. General study results and limits: Cells carrying high TCR expression could end up over-represented when cDNA is sequenced. Within patients, naive, central memory and Treg TCRB repertoires seemed more similar than within healthy donors. Insertion counts at VDJ junctions were lower in type 1 diabetes patients, who also showed more deletions there.

The authors obtained over 95% purity in all sorted populations. cDNA synthesis used the whole RNA isolate, giving expressed TCRB sequences. Libraries were prepared by immunoSEQ multiplex PCR; TCRdb keeps only in-frame clonotypes and omits some of them. The repertoire holds 250,000 to 350,000 clones, 8% to 13% seen once, with under 0.02% in the top ten. Comments on this clone: Its specificity is not known.

Sequenced sample: naive CD4+ T cells from blood. The sequence was collected from a woman aged 25 to 39 in good health.

In DNA, the CDR3 is TGTGCCAGCAGTTCAGGGGAATGGGAGCCCCAGCATTTT. Translated: CASSSGEWEPQHF. This sequence joins TRBV7-9 and TRBJ1-5; the D gene is possibly TRBD1 (6 bases). The germline V gene encodes CDR1 SEHNR and CDR2 FQNEAQ (reference sequence). V shed 6 bases and J shed 8 bases, with 14 bases lying between them. There are 13 residues in the CDR3. Full variable domain (missing parts from reference TRBV7-9 and TRBJ1-5): DTGVSQNPRHKITKRGQNVTFRCDPISEHNRLYWYRQTLGQGPEFLTYFQNEAQLEKSRLLSDRFSAERPKGSFSTLEIQRTEQGDSAMYLCASSSGEWEPQHFGDGTRLSIL.